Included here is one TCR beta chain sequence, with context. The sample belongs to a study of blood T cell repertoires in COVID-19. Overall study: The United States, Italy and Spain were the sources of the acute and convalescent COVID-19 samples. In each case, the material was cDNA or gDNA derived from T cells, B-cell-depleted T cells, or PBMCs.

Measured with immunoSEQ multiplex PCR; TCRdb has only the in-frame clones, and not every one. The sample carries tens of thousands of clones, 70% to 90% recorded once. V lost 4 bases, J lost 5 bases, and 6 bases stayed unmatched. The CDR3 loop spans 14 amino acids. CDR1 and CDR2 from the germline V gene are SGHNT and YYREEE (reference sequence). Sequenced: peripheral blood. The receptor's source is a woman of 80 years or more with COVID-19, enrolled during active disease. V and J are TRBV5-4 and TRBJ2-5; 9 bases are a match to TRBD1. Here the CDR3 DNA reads TGTGCCAGCAGCGGAGGGACAGGGAGGGAGACCCAGTACTTC. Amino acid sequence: CASSGGTGRETQYF.